These 5 T cell receptor beta chains were all obtained from the same sample, sequenced in a study of T cells in Graves' hyperthyroidism and ophthalmopathy. Amplification of TCR beta CDR3 regions used RNA as the template. The HTBI primer set drove a first-round RT-PCR of the TCR CDR3. TCRdb re-analysed the multiplex PCR reads in MiXCR, keeping a single row per CDR3 protein. The sample lists under 400,000 distinct CDR3 sequences, roughly 25% seen once, with more than 60% in the top ten. Sample: blood. These receptors all come from a man aged 45-60 years with Graves' hyperthyroidism.

This clonotype was detected only once. The V and J genes are TRBV27 and TRBJ2-1; 10 nucleotides match TRBD2. Germline assignment: CDR1 MNHEY and CDR2 SMNVEV (reference sequence). This CDR3 contains 16 residues. V was pared by 5 bases and J by 4 bases, with 8 bases of the junction left unmatched. The CDR3 bases are TGTGCCAGCAGTACCGATACTAGCGGGAAATACAATGAGCAGTTCTTC. Translation: CASSTDTSGKYNEQFF.

This clonotype has a single count. J is TRBJ2-1 and V is TRBV6-2 or TRBV6-3; the D is unclear. CDR3 length: 11 residues. The V end was cut by 8 bases, the J end by 4 bases, with 6 bases between. Germline assignment: CDR1 MNHEY and CDR2 SVGEGT. Written as DNA, the CDR3 is TGTGCCAGCGCGGATTACAATGAGCAGTTCTTC. Residues: CASADYNEQFF.

This chain uses TRBV7-8 with TRBJ2-1; D possibly corresponds to TRBD2 (7 bases). Per germline, CDR1 SGHVS and CDR2 FQNEAQ. V was clipped by 5 bases and J by 4 bases, with 18 bases between them. The CDR3 extends over 16 amino acids. The CDR3 reads CASSLGGGEAYNEQFF. Written as DNA, the CDR3 is TGTGCCAGCAGCCTAGGGGGGGGGGAAGCTTACAATGAGCAGTTCTTC.

The chain joins TRBV6-1 to TRBJ2-7; 7 positions agree with TRBD1. This CDR3 is built from 13 residues. Per the germline V gene, CDR1 is MNHNS and CDR2 is SASEGT. With 6 bases clipped from V and 3 bases from J, the junction kept 5 bases outside the gene matches. The CDR3 DNA follows: TGTGCCAGCAGGCAAGGGACAGTCTACGAGCAGTACTTC. Its translation: CASRQGTVYEQYF.

This clonotype was seen many times. The genes are TRBV12-3 or TRBV12-4 and TRBJ2-1, with 11 nucleotides matching TRBD2. The CDR3 extends over 15 amino acids. Trimming at V came to 6 bases and at J to 7 bases, leaving 8 bases not matched to a gene. The DNA of the CDR3 is TGTGCCAGCAGCCTGGTAGCGGGAGGGTGGAATGAGCAGTTCTTC. It translates to CASSLVAGGWNEQFF.